This record covers a single TCR beta chain. No antigen is known for it. The CDR3 contains 15 residues, cysteine and phenylalanine counted. No DNA appears here. CDR1 and CDR2, per the germline V gene, are SGHDT and YYEEEE. TRB rearrangements were amplified by multiplex PCR using a touch-down protocol with TRB-A and TRB-B primer pools mixed in one tube. Illumina adapters and sample indices were added to the amplicons through two consecutive PCR reactions using Phusion HS II polymerase. After gel purification with the NucleoSpin Gel and PCR Clean-up kit, the amplicons were quantified by Qubit and checked for quality on an Agilent 2100 Bioanalyzer. Sequencing of the libraries was done on an Illumina MiSeq with paired-end, single-indexed, 600-cycle runs. The study's own analysis went as follows. Alignment and assembly of TRB reads were performed with MiXCR version 2.1.12 and the default MiXCR reference library. Each unique CDR3 nucleotide sequence defined a clone, and only productive sequences with at least two reads were analysed. Repertoire diversity was assessed by alpha-parameterized diversity profiles (alpha 0 to 5), including Shannon (alpha 1) and Simpson (alpha 2) indices, computed with an R script. Combinatorial TRB VJ usage was calculated with the tcR package and was compared between cohorts by principal component analysis performed with ade4. Using GLIPH, TCRbeta CDR3s were clustered on pairs of cohorts matched for age and read depth, and a Wilcoxon test was used to compare cluster frequencies. TCRdb reanalyzed the reads, keeping one entry per CDR3 protein sequence and omitting DNA. Clone size and V and J calls follow TCRdb, not the original study. Per the sample table, the count is about 12,000 distinct CDR3 sequences. The ten largest clonotypes hold roughly 3% of the sample.

This record belongs to a study of T cell clusters in autoimmune cytopenias (dated by TCRdb to 2018 to 2020). For the study in its entirety: Per sample, TRB sequencing gave a median depth of about 49,000 reads and a median of 2,350 distinct TRB clonotypes. TRB and IGH repertoires from peripheral blood were sequenced in autoimmune cytopenia patients at active disease and during treatment follow-up, with healthy, CLL and autoimmune hepatitis controls included alongside. The goal of the study was to determine whether autoimmune cytopenia patients have a disease-specific immune repertoire signature that could serve as a blood-based biomarker. The investigation overall reported the following: GLIPH results suggested that primary autoimmune cytopenia patients were missing physiological T cell clusters, with approximately 52 clusters found only in healthy donors compared with approximately 16 found only in patients. The T cell clusters were defined in silico only, and their functional role remained to be validated experimentally. The cluster-lack signature was not observed for secondary cytopenia versus CLL, as the signature was apparently masked by the dominant lymphoma-associated repertoire. Healthy donors showed roughly 2.8-fold more exclusive TRB clusters than active autoimmune hepatitis patients, consistent with an autoimmunity-wide signature. TRB repertoire shifts, with less even repertoires in secondary cytopenia and CLL, mostly reflected lymphoma bias rather than autoimmunity.

Per sample, approximately 230 ng of peripheral blood genomic DNA, some 40,000 genome equivalents, was used for TRB amplification. The sample comprised peripheral blood. The source of this sequence is a human donor with an autoimmune cytopenia or autoimmune hepatitis (not recorded which). The chain couples TRBV5-6 to TRBJ2-1; TCRdb returns TRBD1, unconfirmable since there is no DNA. The CDR3 region reads CASSLQGALWNEQFF.